A single sample is the source of the 28 T cell receptor beta chains below, sequenced in a study of T-cell reconstitution after alpha-beta-depleted transplantation in children. Preparing the TCRbeta library involved the use of unique molecular identifiers. From the PCR reads, TCRdb called clonotypes with MiXCR, one entry per CDR3 protein. The sample contains roughly 200,000 distinct CDR3 sequences, around 9.2% of which appear only once. Sequencing used PBMCs, mostly from graft donor cells, obtained 360 days after TCRalphabeta/CD19-depleted stem cell transplant. The source of these receptors is a male patient between 2 and 10 years old who had a stem cell transplant for acute myeloid leukemia, so the T cells may come from the graft donor.

There are a few counts of this clonotype. The chain joins TRBV6-1 to TRBJ2-5, with D unresolved. The germline CDR1 and CDR2 sequences are MNHNS and SASEGT. The CDR3 sequence is 15 residues long. V lost 3 bases to trimming and J lost 4 bases, with 15 bases between them. This CDR3 is CASSDSGRARETQYF. DNA for the CDR3: TGTGCCAGCAGTGATTCCGGACGGGCCCGAGAGACCCAGTACTTC.

This clonotype has a count of ten or more. This rearrangement joins TRBV7-9 to TRBJ2-7; TRBD2 might be the D (5 bases). The germline gives CDR1 SEHNR, CDR2 FQNEAQ (reference sequence). The CDR3 runs to 14 residues. The V end lost 3 bases, the J end lost 3 bases, and 12 bases lay between the germline ends. Here the CDR3 reads CASSFNGEGYEQYV. The CDR3 DNA follows: TGTGCCAGCAGCTTTAACGGAGAGGGCTACGAGCAGTACGTC.

This clonotype was seen only a few times. The rearrangement links TRBV30 to TRBJ2-2; perhaps TRBD2 as D (5 bases). CDR1 and CDR2 from the germline V gene are GTSNPN and SVGIG (reference sequence). V lost 1 base, J lost 4 bases, and 13 bases lay in between. The CDR3 extends over 15 amino acids. In DNA, the CDR3 is TGTGCCTGGAGTGCCTCACTAGTACCCACCGGGGAGCTGTTTTTT. It encodes CAWSASLVPTGELFF.

Only a few counts were recorded for this clonotype. The V gene is TRBV29-1, the J gene TRBJ2-5; D might be TRBD1 (5 bases). V shed 8 bases and J shed 0 bases, with 10 bases lying between them. Germline CDR1 and CDR2: SQVTM and ANQGSEA. The CDR3 loop spans 12 amino acids. CDR3 nucleotides: TGCAGCTCGACAGACAACCAAGAGACCCAGTACTTC. Translated, it gives CSSTDNQETQYF.

In this sample, this clonotype turned up many times. The chain carries TRBV3-1 and TRBJ2-1, with TRBD2 matching over 9 bases. Germline V gene sequence: CDR1 LGHDT, CDR2 YNNKEL (reference sequence). The CDR3 runs 18 residues. V trimming: 4 bases; J trimming: 4 bases; junction bases outside the gene matches: 14. DNA of the CDR3: TGTGCCAGCAGCCCTCAATGGAGCGGGGGGACTTTTTACAATGAGCAGTTCTTC. This sequence encodes CASSPQWSGGTFYNEQFF.

There are a few counts of this clonotype. The chain couples TRBV24-1 to TRBJ2-2, with D perhaps TRBD1 (5 bases). CDR1 and CDR2 (germline): KGHDR, SFDVKD. Deletions cut 4 bases from V and 4 bases from J, with 9 bases between. The CDR3 spans 14 residues. As DNA, the CDR3 is TGTGCCACCAGTGACCAAGACAGCACCGGGGAGCTGTTTTTT. Encoded protein: CATSDQDSTGELFF.

This sequence joins TRBV27 and TRBJ2-2; 9 bases match TRBD1. The CDR3 is made up of 14 amino acids. V shed 4 bases and J 7 bases; nucleotides not matched to a gene: 4. CDR1 and CDR2 (germline): MNHEY, SMNVEV (reference sequence). The CDR3, as DNA: TGTGCCAGCAGTTGGGGACAGGGAATCGGGGAGCTGTTTTTT. This encodes CASSWGQGIGELFF.

The CDR3 here is CSVSGTGSPRGGYTF. In DNA, the CDR3 is TGCAGCGTATCCGGGACAGGGAGCCCCAGGGGAGGCTACACCTTC. The V and J genes are TRBV29-1 and TRBJ1-2, with TRBD1 matching 9 bases. Germline V CDR1 and CDR2: SQVTM, ANQGSEA. The CDR3 runs to 15 residues. The trim removed 6 bases at V and 8 bases at J, leaving 16 bases unmatched.

The V and J genes are TRBV7-3 and TRBJ2-1; D is possibly TRBD2 (6 bases). This CDR3 spans 15 amino acids. CDR1 and CDR2 (germline): SGHTA, FQGTGA. V was cut by 1 base and J by 1 base, with 8 bases left in between. The CDR3 loop is CASSLMGGSYNEQFF. The CDR3 DNA reads TGTGCCAGCAGCTTAATGGGGGGTTCCTACAATGAGCAGTTCTTC.

V gene TRBV9 combines with J gene TRBJ2-1; D not resolved. V gave up 0 bases and J gave up 4 bases, with 11 bases separating them. From germline, CDR1 is SGDLS and CDR2 YYNGEE. This CDR3 spans 15 amino acids. As DNA, the CDR3 is TGTGCCAGCAGCGTAGGCGGCGGAGTATACAATGAGCAGTTCTTC. It codes for CASSVGGGVYNEQFF.

The chain has TRBV28 and TRBJ2-1, with 10 bases aligning to TRBD2. The J segment lost 5 bases and the V segment lost 5 bases, leaving 9 bases of the junction unmatched. CDR1 and CDR2 (germline): MDHEN, SYDVKM. This CDR3 contains 16 residues. CDR3 sequence (DNA): TGTGCCAGCAGTGCCAGTTCTAGCGGGAGCCACAATGAGCAGTTCTTC. This translates into CASSASSSGSHNEQFF.

This clonotype has at least ten counts. The V gene is TRBV6-2 or TRBV6-3, the J gene TRBJ2-1, with a weak D call TRBD1 (5 bases). Trimming took off 0 bases at V and 6 bases at J, with 12 bases between the two ends. CDR3 length: 15 amino acids. From germline, CDR1 is MNHEY and CDR2 SVGEGT. The CDR3 region is CASSYSVWGLNEQFF. For the CDR3, the DNA is TGTGCCAGCAGTTACTCCGTTTGGGGCCTCAATGAGCAGTTCTTC.

This clonotype was found many times. The chain links TRBV7-9 to TRBJ2-5, with D tentatively TRBD2 (5 bases). The CDR3 has 14 amino acids. The ends were cut back, 8 bases at V and 5 bases at J, with 18 bases in the middle. Germline values: CDR1 SEHNR, CDR2 FQNEAQ (reference sequence). CDR3 DNA sequence: TGTGCCAGCGCTCACTTTCGGGGTGGCGAGACCCAGTACTTC. Translating gives CASAHFRGGETQYF.

This clonotype has a count of ten or more. J is TRBJ2-1 and V is TRBV20-1, with 7 positions matching TRBD2. CDR1 is DFQATT, CDR2 SNEGSKA, per germline (reference sequence). This CDR3 has 15 residues. V shed 3 bases and J 0 bases; nucleotides not matched to a gene: 5. CDR3 sequence reads: CSARSGTSSYNEQFF. The CDR3 DNA sequence: TGCAGTGCTAGGAGCGGGACGAGCTCCTACAATGAGCAGTTCTTC.

V usage is TRBV7-3 and J usage is TRBJ2-3; maybe TRBD2 (6 bases). Germline V gene data show CDR1 as SGHTA and CDR2 as FQGTGA. V shed 3 bases and J shed 2 bases, with 18 bases lying between them. This CDR3 region has 17 residues. The CDR3 DNA is TGTGCCAGCAGCTTGAGGGGCCCAGGGACTTCCACAGATACGCAGTATTTT. It yields the protein CASSLRGPGTSTDTQYF.

The chain carries TRBV7-2 and TRBJ1-6; 7 positions agree with TRBD1. Losses at the gene ends were 5 bases for V and 7 bases for J; bases not matched to a gene: 8. Germline V gene data show CDR1 as SGHTA and CDR2 as FQGNSA. This CDR3 comprises 15 residues. CDR3 nucleotide sequence: TGTGCCAGCAGCCCACGACAGACAGGGAATTCACCCCTCCACTTT. Its translation is CASSPRQTGNSPLHF.

This clonotype was observed many times. The chain employs TRBV20-1 and TRBJ2-5, with D unresolved. The CDR3 runs 14 residues. In germline, CDR1 is DFQATT, CDR2 SNEGSKA (reference sequence). Trimming shortened V by 0 bases and J by 3 bases, and 11 bases separated the two germline ends. The CDR3 DNA reads TGCAGTGCTAGAGATCTAACCCGGGAAGAGACCCAGTACTTC. It codes for CSARDLTREETQYF.

In this sample, this clonotype turned up a few times. The chain links TRBV7-4 to TRBJ2-1, with 13 positions matching TRBD2. V lost 5 bases, J lost 6 bases, and 13 bases stayed unmatched. The CDR3 is 18 amino acids. CDR1 and CDR2 (germline): SGHVT, SQSDAQ. The CDR3 region is CASSPGLAGVSSSNEQFF. The DNA for the CDR3 is TGTGCCAGCAGCCCAGGACTAGCGGGAGTCTCCTCTTCCAATGAGCAGTTCTTC.

This clonotype was seen only a few times. The chain combines TRBV20-1 with TRBJ2-7; 8 bases map to TRBD1. The CDR3 length is 11 residues. With 6 bases clipped from V and 6 bases from J, the junction kept 4 bases outside the gene matches. CDR1 and CDR2 (germline): DFQATT, SNEGSKA (reference sequence). CDR3 protein: CSAQQGGEQYV. In nucleotides, the CDR3 is TGCAGTGCCCAACAGGGGGGCGAGCAGTACGTC.

The chain links TRBV5-1 to TRBJ1-6; D is undetermined. V was clipped by 0 bases and J by 3 bases, with 13 bases between them. The CDR3 length is 17 residues. Germline CDR1 is SGHRS and CDR2 is YFSETQ. Here the CDR3 reads CASSLDSYGRYNSPLHF. CDR3 nucleotide sequence: TGCGCCAGCAGCTTGGATTCGTACGGCCGCTATAATTCACCCCTCCACTTT. Variable domain in full (rest from reference TRBV5-1 and TRBJ1-6): KAGVTQTPRYLIKTRGQQVTLSCSPISGHRSVSWYQQTPGQGLQFLFEYFSETQRNKGNFPGRFSGRQFSNSRSEMNVSTLELGDSALYLCASSLDSYGRYNSPLHFGNGTRLTVT.

This clonotype was seen a handful of times. The V gene is TRBV15, the J gene TRBJ2-5; D not resolved. The CDR3 consists of 12 residues. Trimming shortened V by 5 bases and J by 5 bases, and 9 bases separated the two germline ends. Germline assignment: CDR1 LNHNV and CDR2 YYDKDF (reference sequence). This chain's CDR3 is CATSEQTETQYF. CDR3 nucleotide sequence: TGTGCCACCAGCGAACAGACGGAGACCCAGTACTTC.

The chain couples TRBV5-1 to TRBJ1-1; 8 bases are shared with TRBD1. From germline, CDR1 is SGHRS and CDR2 YFSETQ. Trimming at V came to 2 bases and at J to 5 bases, leaving 8 bases not matched to a gene. The CDR3 has 15 amino acids. This CDR3 reads CASSFRTGKWTEAFF. CDR3 in DNA: TGCGCCAGCAGCTTCCGGACAGGGAAATGGACTGAAGCTTTCTTT.

Notes on this clonotype: The CDR3 does not end in the conserved phenylalanine or tryptophan, so this is likely a read error. The chain recombines TRBV27 with TRBJ1-1, with D perhaps TRBD1 (5 bases). This CDR3 spans 14 amino acids. Germline V CDR1 and CDR2: MNHEY, SMNVEV (reference sequence). V shed 7 bases and J shed 0 bases, with 12 bases lying between them. CDR3 amino acids: CASNRGGLNTEAFC. The CDR3 DNA reads TGTGCCAGCAACCGGGGCGGGTTGAACACTGAAGCTTTCTGT.

The gene calls are TRBV6-1 and TRBJ1-2; perhaps TRBD1 as D (5 bases). The CDR3 extends over 13 amino acids. Germline V lookup: CDR1 MNHNS, CDR2 SASEGT. The V end was cut by 5 bases, the J end by 13 bases, with 20 bases between. The CDR3 DNA is TGTGCCAGCAGTATCCAATGGGGGGAAAAAGGCACCTTC. Protein sequence: CASSIQWGEKGTF.

This clonotype has a count of ten or more. The DNA of the CDR3 is TGCGCCAGCAGCTTGGTACAGGGACTTACCGGGGAGCTGTTTTTT. Protein sequence: CASSLVQGLTGELFF. V usage is TRBV5-1 and J usage is TRBJ2-2, with D possibly being TRBD1 or TRBD2 (6 bases each). Trimming cost V 0 bases and J 5 bases, with 11 bases left between them. Germline V gives CDR1 SGHRS, CDR2 YFSETQ. The CDR3 contains 15 residues.

This clonotype showed up many times. This rearrangement joins TRBV7-2 to TRBJ1-4, with D perhaps TRBD1 (6 bases). CDR3 length equals 16 residues. V lost 1 base, J lost 10 bases, and 19 bases lay in between. CDR1 and CDR2 (germline): SGHTA, FQGNSA. CDR3 sequence reads: CASSLVSQPGGGKLFF. CDR3 bases: TGTGCCAGCAGCTTAGTGTCCCAGCCCGGAGGGGGAAAACTGTTTTTT.

This clonotype was counted a few times. The rearrangement joins TRBV12-3 or TRBV12-4 to TRBJ2-3; TRBD1 agrees at 7 bases. The CDR3 extends over 17 amino acids. V lost 6 bases to trimming and J lost 1 base; unmatched junction nucleotides: 13. The DNA for the CDR3 is TGTGCCAGCAGCCCTGGTCAGGGGGATAGCGGCACAGATACGCAGTATTTT. Its protein product is CASSPGQGDSGTDTQYF.

In nucleotides, the CDR3 is TGCAGCTACCGGGACACTAACTCCTACGAGCAGTACTTC. This gives the protein CSYRDTNSYEQYF. The rearrangement joins TRBV29-1 to TRBJ2-7; D is possibly TRBD1 (6 bases). In germline, CDR1 is SQVTM, CDR2 ANQGSEA. The CDR3 spans 13 residues. Trimming shortened V by 8 bases and J by 0 bases, and 14 bases separated the two germline ends.